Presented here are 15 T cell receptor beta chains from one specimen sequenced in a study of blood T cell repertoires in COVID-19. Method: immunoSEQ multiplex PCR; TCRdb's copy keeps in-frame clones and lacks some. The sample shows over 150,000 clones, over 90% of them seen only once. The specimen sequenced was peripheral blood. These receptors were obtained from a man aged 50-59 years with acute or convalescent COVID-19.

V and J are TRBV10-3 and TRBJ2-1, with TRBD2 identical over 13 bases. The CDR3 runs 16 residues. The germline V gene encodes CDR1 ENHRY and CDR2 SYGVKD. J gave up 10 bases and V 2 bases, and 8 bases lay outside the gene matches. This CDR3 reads CAISEAGTSGTDEQFF. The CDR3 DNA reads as TGTGCCATCAGTGAGGCCGGGACTAGCGGGACAGACGAGCAGTTCTTC.

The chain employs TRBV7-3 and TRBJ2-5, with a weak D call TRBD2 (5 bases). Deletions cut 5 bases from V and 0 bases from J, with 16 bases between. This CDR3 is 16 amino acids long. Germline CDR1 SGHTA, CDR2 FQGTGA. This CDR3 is CASSPGSAAYQETQYF. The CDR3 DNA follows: TGTGCCAGCAGCCCGGGGAGCGCCGCGTACCAAGAGACCCAGTACTTC.

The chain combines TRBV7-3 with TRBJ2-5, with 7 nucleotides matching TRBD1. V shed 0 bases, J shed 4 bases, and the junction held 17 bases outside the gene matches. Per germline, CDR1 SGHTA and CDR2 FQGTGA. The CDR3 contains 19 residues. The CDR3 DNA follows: TGTGCCAGCAGCTTAACAAGTGGGGGAAATACAGGGGTTCGAGAGACCCAGTACTTC. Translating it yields CASSLTSGGNTGVRETQYF.

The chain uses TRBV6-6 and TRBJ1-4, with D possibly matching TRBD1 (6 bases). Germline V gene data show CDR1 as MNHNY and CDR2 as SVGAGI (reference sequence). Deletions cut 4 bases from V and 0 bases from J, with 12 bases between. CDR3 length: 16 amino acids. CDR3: CASSLGKGATNEKLFF. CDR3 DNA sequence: TGTGCCAGCAGTTTGGGCAAGGGGGCAACTAATGAAAAACTGTTTTTT.

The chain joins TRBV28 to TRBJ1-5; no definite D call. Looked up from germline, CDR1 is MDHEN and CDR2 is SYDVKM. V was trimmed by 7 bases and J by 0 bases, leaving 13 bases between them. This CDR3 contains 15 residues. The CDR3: CASIARSYSNQPQHF. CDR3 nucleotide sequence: TGTGCCAGCATCGCCCGCAGTTATAGCAATCAGCCCCAGCATTTT.

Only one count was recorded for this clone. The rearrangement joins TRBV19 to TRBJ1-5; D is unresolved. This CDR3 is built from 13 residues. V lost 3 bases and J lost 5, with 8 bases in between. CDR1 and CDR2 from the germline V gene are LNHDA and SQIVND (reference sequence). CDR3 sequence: CASSMARDQPQHF. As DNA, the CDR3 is TGTGCCAGTAGTATGGCGCGGGATCAGCCCCAGCATTTT.

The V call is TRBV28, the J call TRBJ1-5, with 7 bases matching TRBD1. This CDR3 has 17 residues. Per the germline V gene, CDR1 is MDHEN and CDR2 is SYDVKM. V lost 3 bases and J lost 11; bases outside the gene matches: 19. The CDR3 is CASSFLTGTANVGAQHF. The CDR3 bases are TGTGCCAGCAGTTTTCTTACCGGGACAGCCAATGTTGGGGCCCAGCATTTT.

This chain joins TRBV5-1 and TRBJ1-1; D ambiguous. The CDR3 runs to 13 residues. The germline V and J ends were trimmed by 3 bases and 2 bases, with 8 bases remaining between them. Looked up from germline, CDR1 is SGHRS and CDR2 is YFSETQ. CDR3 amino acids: CASSSTGNTEAFF. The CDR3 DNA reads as TGCGCCAGCAGCTCGACTGGCAACACTGAAGCTTTCTTT.

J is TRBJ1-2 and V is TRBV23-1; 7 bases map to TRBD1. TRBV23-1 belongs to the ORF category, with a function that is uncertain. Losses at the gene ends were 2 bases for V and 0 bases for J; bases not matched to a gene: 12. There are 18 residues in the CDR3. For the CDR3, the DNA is TGCGCCAGCAGTCAAACGTGCGGGCAGGGGGGAGCTAACTATGGCTACACCTTC. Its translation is CASSQTCGQGGANYGYTF.

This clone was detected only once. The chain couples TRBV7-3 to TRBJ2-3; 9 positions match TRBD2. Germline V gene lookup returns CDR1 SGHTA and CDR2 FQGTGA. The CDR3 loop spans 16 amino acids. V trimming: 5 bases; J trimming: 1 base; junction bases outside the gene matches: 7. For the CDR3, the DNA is TGTGCCAGCAGCCCTGAGCGGGGGGCTCGCACAGATACGCAGTATTTT. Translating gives CASSPERGARTDTQYF.

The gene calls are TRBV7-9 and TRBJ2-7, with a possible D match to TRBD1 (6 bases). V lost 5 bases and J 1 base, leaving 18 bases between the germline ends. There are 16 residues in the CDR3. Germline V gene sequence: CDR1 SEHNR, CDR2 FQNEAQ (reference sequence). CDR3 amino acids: CASSIGQNLESYEQYV. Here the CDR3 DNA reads TGTGCCAGCAGCATAGGACAGAATTTAGAATCCTACGAGCAGTACGTC.

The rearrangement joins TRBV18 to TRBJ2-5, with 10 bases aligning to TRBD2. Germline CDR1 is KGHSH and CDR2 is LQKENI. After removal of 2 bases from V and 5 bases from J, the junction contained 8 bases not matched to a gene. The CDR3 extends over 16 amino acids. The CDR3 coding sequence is TGTGCCAGCTCACCAGGAGCGGGGGGGCCCGGTGAGACCCAGTACTTC. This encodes CASSPGAGGPGETQYF. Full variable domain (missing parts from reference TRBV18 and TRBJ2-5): NAGVMQNPRHLVRRRGQEARLRCSPMKGHSHVYWYRQLPEEGLKFMVYLQKENIIDESGMPKERFSAEFPKEGPSILRIQQVVRGDSAAYFCASSPGAGGPGETQYFGPGTRLLVL.

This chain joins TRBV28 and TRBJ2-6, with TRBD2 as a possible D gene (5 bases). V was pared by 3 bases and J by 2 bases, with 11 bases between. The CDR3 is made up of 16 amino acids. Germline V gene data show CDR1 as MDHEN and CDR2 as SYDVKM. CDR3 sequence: CASSFPWGAGANVLTF. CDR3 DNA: TGTGCCAGCAGTTTCCCATGGGGAGCTGGGGCCAACGTCCTGACTTTC.

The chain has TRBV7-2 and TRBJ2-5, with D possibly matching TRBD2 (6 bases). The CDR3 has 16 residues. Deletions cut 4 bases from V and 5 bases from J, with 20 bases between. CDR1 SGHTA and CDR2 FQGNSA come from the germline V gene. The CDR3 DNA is TGTGCCAGCAGCTACGCCCTGGTGGGAGGTGTCGAGACCCAGTACTTC. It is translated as CASSYALVGGVETQYF. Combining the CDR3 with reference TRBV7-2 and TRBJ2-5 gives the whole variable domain GAGVSQSPSNKVTEKGKDVELRCDPISGHTALYWYRQSLGQGLEFLIYFQGNSAPDKSGLPSDRFSAERTGGSVSTLTIQRTQQEDSAVYLCASSYALVGGVETQYFGPGTRLLVL.

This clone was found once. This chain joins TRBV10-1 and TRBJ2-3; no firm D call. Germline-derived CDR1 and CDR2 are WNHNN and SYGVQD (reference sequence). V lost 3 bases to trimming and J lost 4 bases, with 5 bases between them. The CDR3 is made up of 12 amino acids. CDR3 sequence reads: CASSEKPDTQYF. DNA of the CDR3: TGCGCCAGCAGTGAAAAGCCAGATACGCAGTATTTT.